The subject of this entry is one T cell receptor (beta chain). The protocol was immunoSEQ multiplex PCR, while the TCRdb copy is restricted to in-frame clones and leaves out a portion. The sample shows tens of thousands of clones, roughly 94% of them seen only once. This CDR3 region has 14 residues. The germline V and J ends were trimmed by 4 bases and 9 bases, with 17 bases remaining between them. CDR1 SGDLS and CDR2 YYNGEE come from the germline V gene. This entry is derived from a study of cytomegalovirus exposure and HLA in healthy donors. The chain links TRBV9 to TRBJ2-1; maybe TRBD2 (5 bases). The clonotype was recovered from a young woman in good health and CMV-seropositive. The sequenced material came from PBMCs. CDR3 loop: CASSPRGPTGEQFF. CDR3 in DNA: TGTGCCAGCAGCCCCAGAGGGCCAACGGGTGAGCAGTTCTTC.